The clone carrying this T cell receptor (beta chain) was seen only a few times. What it binds is not known. From germline, CDR1 is SGHTA and CDR2 FQGNSA. The ends lost 1 base at V and 2 bases at J; junction bases unmatched: 5. The CDR3 covers 15 residues. 60 Vbeta and 13 Jbeta primers were used in PCR. Produced via immunoSEQ multiplex PCR; TCRdb's table is partial and in-frame only. The table lists approximately 170,000 clones, roughly 84% of them singletons. The data were obtained in a study of cytomegalovirus exposure and HLA in healthy donors. Regarding the study as a whole: Researchers reported from a later analysis that most CMV-associated TCR beta chains appeared HLA-restricted. Later on, a genetic analysis was performed. It linked a missense variant in DCLRE1C with V- and J-gene trimming of TCR beta.

This rearrangement joins TRBV7-2 to TRBJ2-7, with 7 bases that match TRBD2. Source material: PBMCs. The receptor's source is a man in his thirties or forties in good health and CMV-seropositive. In DNA, the CDR3 is TGTGCCAGCAGCTTAGGCGGGAGTGGAACCTACGAGCAGTACGTC. It is translated as CASSLGGSGTYEQYV.